One TCR beta chain is described in this entry. This sample stems from a study of T cells in women clearing cervical HPV infection. Method: immunoSEQ multiplex PCR; TCRdb's copy keeps in-frame clones and lacks some. The specimen's table records tens of thousands of clones. HPV was found by MY09/MY11 PCR and dot-blot genotyping. This clonotype was obtained from a woman between 18 and 70 years old with a cervical HPV16 infection that either progressed to CIN3+ or cleared (not recorded which). The sequenced sample was blood buffy coat.

The CDR3 spells CSALQIAKNIQYF. The CDR3 DNA, read in part, is TGCAGCGCGCTTCAGATAGCCAAAAACATT. The chain uses TRBV29-1 and TRBJ2-4; D unresolved. The missing CDR3 end, 3 residues past where the read stops, is filled in from the germline J gene. The V and J ends lost 7 bases and 0 bases respectively, with 10 bases between them. The length of the CDR3 is 13 residues. CDR1 SQVTM and CDR2 ANQGSEA come from the germline V gene.